This TCR beta chain emerged from a study of T cell responses to AZD1222 COVID-19 vaccine. Clones were read by immunoSEQ multiplex PCR, and TCRdb kept only the in-frame ones, dropping some. Of over 100,000 clones in the sample, around 84% were seen once. The germline CDR1 and CDR2 sequences are SEHNR and FQNEAQ (reference sequence). This CDR3 is built from 13 residues. Trimming took off 5 bases at V and 4 bases at J, with 11 bases between the two ends. Study outcomes and limitations: Increases in Spike-specific TCR breadth and depth were seen after two AZD1222 doses. Most donors were white British and more were female, and clonal diversity was possibly underestimated. Among vaccine-associated CD4 TCRs, coverage spanned spike, with dominance at 160-218 and 743-854.

This clone was observed once. Its antigen is currently unknown. The genes are TRBV7-9 and TRBJ1-2, with D unclear. This TCR derives from an adult in good health. The sequencing used peripheral blood, collected on day 0 of AZD1222 vaccination. The CDR3 DNA follows: TGTGCCAGCAGCCCTATCACGGTCTATGGCTACACCTTC. Translated, it gives CASSPITVYGYTF.